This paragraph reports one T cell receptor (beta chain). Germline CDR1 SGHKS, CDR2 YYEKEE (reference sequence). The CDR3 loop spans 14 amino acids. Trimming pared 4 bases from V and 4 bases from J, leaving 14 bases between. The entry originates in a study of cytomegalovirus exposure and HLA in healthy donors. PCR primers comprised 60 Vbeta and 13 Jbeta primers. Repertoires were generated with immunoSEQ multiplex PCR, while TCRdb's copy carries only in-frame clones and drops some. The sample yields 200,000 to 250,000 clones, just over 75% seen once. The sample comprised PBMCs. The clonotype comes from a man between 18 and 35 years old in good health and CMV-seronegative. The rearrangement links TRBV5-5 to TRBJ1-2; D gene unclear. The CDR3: CASSRGGVAYGYTF. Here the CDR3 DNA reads TGTGCCAGCAGCCGGGGTGGCGTCGCCTATGGCTACACCTTC. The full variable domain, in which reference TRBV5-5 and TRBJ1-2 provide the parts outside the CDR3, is DAGVTQSPTHLIKTRGQQVTLRCSPISGHKSVSWYQQVLGQGPQFIFQYYEKEERGRGNFPDRFSARQFPNYSSELNVNALLLGDSALYLCASSRGGVAYGYTFGSGTRLTVV.